The 27 T cell receptor beta chains reported below all come from one sample, sequenced in a study of human T cells and chemical hapten exposure. TCRdb recomputed calls from the RACE reads with MiXCR, one row per CDR3 protein. The table shows 150,000 to 200,000 distinct CDR3 sequences, with more than 25% occurring only once. Time point reported: pre-sensitization, week 0. Treatment meaning: therapeutic diphenylcyclopropenone sensitization with weekly scalp DPC. Sequenced material: whole blood, taken in connection with sensitization to the hapten diphenylcyclopropenone (DPC). These receptors originate from a woman between 25 and 40 years old with alopecia areata. Some clones in this sample may be carry-over from other donors' samples.

The rearrangement uses TRBV15 and TRBJ2-1; 7 nucleotides line up with TRBD1. The V gene's germline CDR1 is LNHNV and CDR2 YYDKDF (reference sequence). This CDR3 is 15 amino acids long. Trimming removed 5 bases from V and 4 bases from J; junction bases left unmatched: 8. CDR3 amino acids: CATSSRAGGYNEQFF. The CDR3 region has the DNA TGTGCCACCAGCTCTAGGGCAGGGGGTTACAATGAGCAGTTCTTC.

This clonotype has just a few counts. Germline is not matched at one junction end, which may reflect a read error. The rearrangement links TRBV9 to TRBJ1-2; D gene ambiguous. The CDR3 loop spans 8 amino acids. CDR1 and CDR2 from the germline V gene are SGDLS and YYNGEE. The CDR3 DNA is TGTGCCAGCAGCCCCGTCGCCTTC. Protein: CASSPVAF.

This clonotype appeared a few times. This chain uses TRBV4-3 with TRBJ1-1; weak D call: TRBD1 (6 bases). The ends were cut back, 3 bases at V and 4 bases at J, with 12 bases in the middle. The length of the CDR3 is 14 residues. Germline-derived CDR1 and CDR2 are LGHNA and YSLEER. The CDR3, as DNA: TGCGCCAGCAGCCACCGTACAGGGTCCACTGAAGCTTTCTTT. Amino acids: CASSHRTGSTEAFF.

This chain joins TRBV7-2 and TRBJ2-2, with 9 nucleotides matching TRBD2. Looked up from germline, CDR1 is SGHTA and CDR2 is FQGNSA. J lost 9 bases, V lost 6 bases, and 17 bases had no gene match. This CDR3 contains 17 residues. The CDR3 is CASRRTVAGGSFRELFF. The DNA for the CDR3 is TGTGCCAGCAGGCGAACAGTGGCGGGGGGGTCTTTCCGGGAGCTGTTTTTT.

CDR3: CASSLGARGGETQYF. For the CDR3, the DNA is TGCGCCAGCAGCTTGGGTGCCCGGGGAGGCGAGACCCAGTACTTC. The rearrangement uses TRBV5-1 and TRBJ2-5, with a possible D match to TRBD2 (6 bases). Germline loops: CDR1 SGHRS, CDR2 YFSETQ. Trimming took 0 bases from V and 5 from J, leaving 14 bases between them. This CDR3 is built from 15 residues.

This chain's CDR3 is CASSVEGGRRDTEAFF. For the CDR3, the DNA is TGTGCCAGCAGCGTCGAGGGGGGCAGGAGGGATACTGAAGCTTTCTTT. The V gene is TRBV5-6, the J gene TRBJ1-1; D may be TRBD1 (6 bases). V was clipped by 4 bases and J by 5 bases, with 21 bases between them. Germline values: CDR1 SGHDT, CDR2 YYEEEE. There are 16 residues in the CDR3.

This clonotype has just a few counts. This CDR3 is CSARDLGGSDTQYF. The CDR3 nucleotides are TGCAGTGCTAGAGATTTAGGGGGATCGGATACGCAGTATTTT. The gene calls are TRBV20-1 and TRBJ2-3; D possibly corresponds to TRBD1 (6 bases). There are 14 residues in the CDR3. V lost 0 bases to trimming and J lost 6 bases, with 13 bases between them. CDR1 DFQATT and CDR2 SNEGSKA come from the germline V gene (reference sequence).

This clonotype was counted a few times. The rearrangement links TRBV10-3 to TRBJ1-5, with a tentative D call TRBD1 (6 bases). V was clipped by 9 bases and J by 2 bases, with 11 bases between them. The germline CDR1 and CDR2 sequences are ENHRY and SYGVKD. The length of the CDR3 is 13 residues. The CDR3 here is CAIAGGGNQPQHF. DNA for the CDR3: TGTGCCATAGCCGGGGGCGGCAATCAGCCCCAGCATTTT.

This clonotype was detected only a few times. V gene TRBV20-1 combines with J gene TRBJ1-5; 7 bases agree with TRBD1. Unmatched junction bases numbered 16, after V lost 5 bases and J lost 9 bases. This CDR3 comprises 15 residues. Germline V CDR1 and CDR2: DFQATT, SNEGSKA (reference sequence). As DNA, the CDR3 is TGCAGTGCTCTTAAGACGGGGACAGCTTCTTGGCCCCAGCATTTT. Its translation: CSALKTGTASWPQHF.

The chain is built from TRBV10-3 and TRBJ2-3; 9 bases line up with TRBD2. With V trimmed by 8 bases and J by 6 bases, 9 bases remained unmatched. The CDR3 runs to 14 residues. The germline gives CDR1 ENHRY, CDR2 SYGVKD. The CDR3 spells CAIRAGGRGDTQYF. CDR3 DNA sequence: TGTGCCATCCGGGCGGGAGGGCGAGGGGATACGCAGTATTTT.

The V gene is TRBV4-2, the J gene TRBJ1-4; 7 nucleotides line up with TRBD1. The germline V gene encodes CDR1 LGHNA and CDR2 YNFKEQ. V lost 10 bases, J lost 5 bases, and 10 bases stayed unmatched. This CDR3 contains 14 residues. CDR3 in amino acids: CATRTEQGNEKLFF. The CDR3 DNA is TGTGCCACGAGAACAGAACAGGGGAATGAAAAACTGTTTTTT.

This clonotype was counted ten times or more. This chain's CDR3 is CASNDPAGNSPLHF. The CDR3 DNA follows: TGTGCCAGCAATGATCCCGCAGGGAATTCACCCCTCCACTTT. This sequence joins TRBV5-6 and TRBJ1-6, with a possible D match to TRBD1 (5 bases). Germline CDR1 and CDR2: SGHDT and YYEEEE. The CDR3 spans 14 residues. V dropped 6 bases and J dropped 7 bases, with 14 bases sitting between them.

This clonotype has just a few counts. The chain is built from TRBV10-3 and TRBJ2-7, with 7 bases that match TRBD1. V lost 4 bases to trimming and J lost 1 base; unmatched junction nucleotides: 10. The CDR3 runs to 16 residues. CDR1 is ENHRY, CDR2 SYGVKD, per germline. DNA for the CDR3: TGTGCCATCAGTGGTGGAAGACAGGGTGGATCCTACGAGCAGTACTTC. This encodes CAISGGRQGGSYEQYF.

The table lists this clonotype with a few counts. V and J are TRBV5-5 and TRBJ1-5; 8 nucleotides line up with TRBD1. The V segment lost 4 bases and the J segment 4 bases; nucleotides outside the gene matches: 4. Germline loops: CDR1 SGHKS, CDR2 YYEKEE (reference sequence). This CDR3 comprises 14 residues. The CDR3 sequence is CASSRTGQNQPQHF. DNA for the CDR3: TGTGCCAGCAGCAGGACAGGGCAGAATCAGCCCCAGCATTTT.

This clonotype has just a few counts. The chain combines TRBV3-1 with TRBJ2-7, with TRBD1 matching 9 bases. The length of the CDR3 is 14 residues. Germline CDR1 is LGHDT and CDR2 is YNNKEL (reference sequence). V was pared by 4 bases and J by 4 bases, with 5 bases of the junction left unmatched. The CDR3 DNA is TGTGCCAGCAGCCCCACGGACAGGGGATACGAGCAGTACTTC. It specifies CASSPTDRGYEQYF.

The V gene is TRBV28, the J gene TRBJ1-4; unclear D gene. The V gene's germline CDR1 is MDHEN and CDR2 SYDVKM. The CDR3 runs to 15 residues. Trimming pared 8 bases from V and 5 bases from J, leaving 18 bases between. The CDR3 spells CASGPAPFSNEKLFF. The DNA of the CDR3 is TGTGCCAGCGGACCGGCACCCTTTTCGAATGAAAAACTGTTTTTT.

This rearrangement joins TRBV5-1 to TRBJ2-3, with D perhaps TRBD2 (6 bases). Trimming took 7 bases from V and 5 from J, leaving 20 bases between them. This CDR3 has 15 amino acids. Germline loops: CDR1 SGHRS, CDR2 YFSETQ. CDR3 loop: CASRPPPPGEDTQYF. The CDR3 coding sequence is TGCGCCAGCCGACCCCCCCCCCCGGGGGAAGATACGCAGTATTTT.

In nucleotides, the CDR3 is TGTGCCAGCAACTCCGACAGTAAGAACTATGGCTACACCTTC. As protein: CASNSDSKNYGYTF. The rearrangement links TRBV28 to TRBJ1-2; the D gene is possibly TRBD1 (5 bases). Germline CDR1 is MDHEN and CDR2 is SYDVKM. Between the trimmed V and J ends, which lost 7 bases and 2 bases, there was a span of 14 bases. The CDR3 spans 14 residues.

The J gene is TRBJ2-7, the V gene TRBV7-2; D uncertain. The germline V gene has CDR1 SGHTA and CDR2 FQGNSA. The CDR3 contains 14 residues. The ends were cut back, 3 bases at V and 5 bases at J, with 14 bases in the middle. The CDR3 DNA sequence: TGTGCCAGCAGCTTCGACCCTACCCGGGACGAGCAGTACTTC. It yields the protein CASSFDPTRDEQYF.

The V call is TRBV7-2, the J call TRBJ1-2; D not certain. Trimming left V 0 bases short and J 5 bases short, with 16 bases between. The CDR3 contains 16 residues. CDR1 and CDR2 from the germline V gene are SGHTA and FQGNSA. The CDR3 DNA reads TGTGCCAGCAGCTTAGCTGGTAGCCAGACCAGTTATGGCTACACCTTC. Protein product: CASSLAGSQTSYGYTF.

The chain employs TRBV5-1 and TRBJ2-2; 8 nucleotides align to TRBD1. Germline CDR1 reads SGHRS; CDR2 reads YFSETQ. The ends lost 3 bases at V and 6 bases at J; junction bases unmatched: 7. This CDR3 has 15 amino acids. For the CDR3, the DNA is TGCGCCAGCAGCTCCGGACAGGGCTTTGCCGGGGAGCTGTTTTTT. It specifies CASSSGQGFAGELFF.

This chain joins TRBV5-1 and TRBJ2-5, with D maybe TRBD2 (5 bases). CDR1 is SGHRS and CDR2 is YFSETQ in the germline V gene. The CDR3 has 13 amino acids. V gave up 1 base and J gave up 2 bases, with 6 bases separating them. The CDR3 spells CASSLWEQETQYF. The CDR3 DNA sequence: TGCGCCAGCAGCTTGTGGGAGCAAGAGACCCAGTACTTC.

The genes are TRBV28 and TRBJ2-7, with TRBD2 matching 7 bases. V trimming: 0 bases; J trimming: 9 bases; junction bases outside the gene matches: 2. This CDR3 region has 12 residues. CDR1 and CDR2 from the germline V gene are MDHEN and SYDVKM. CDR3 sequence (DNA): TGTGCCAGCAGTTTATGGGGGGGGGTGCAGTACTTC. Its translation: CASSLWGGVQYF.

This clonotype was counted only a few times. CDR3 sequence (DNA): TGCGCCAGCAGCTTGGCCGTTGCACCTAGCACAGATACGCAGTATTTT. It is translated as CASSLAVAPSTDTQYF. The chain has TRBV5-1 and TRBJ2-3; no reliable D call. V was cut by 0 bases and J by 0 bases, with 11 bases left in between. The CDR3 sequence is 16 residues long. Germline V lookup: CDR1 SGHRS, CDR2 YFSETQ.

This chain connects TRBV7-2 to TRBJ2-7; TRBD2 matches at 7 bases. The CDR3 sequence is 16 residues long. Germline lookup yields CDR1 SGHTA and CDR2 FQGNSA. After removal of 2 bases from V and 3 bases from J, the junction contained 10 bases not matched to a gene. The CDR3 DNA reads TGTGCCAGCAGCTTAATGTTATTAGCGGGTAGCTACGAGCAGTACTTC. It specifies CASSLMLLAGSYEQYF.

This clonotype showed up just a few times. The J gene is TRBJ2-5, the V gene TRBV6-2 or TRBV6-3, with D unresolved. The CDR3 totals 13 residues. Trimming pared 8 bases from V and 3 bases from J, leaving 13 bases between. Germline CDR1 MNHEY, CDR2 SVGEGT. CDR3 bases: TGTGCCAGCGGACGGTCCAGAGAAGAGACCCAGTACTTC. Its protein is CASGRSREETQYF.

The sample holds a few counts of this clonotype. This chain connects TRBV28 to TRBJ2-5; no definite D call. Deletions cut 1 base from V and 4 bases from J, with 10 bases between. CDR1 MDHEN and CDR2 SYDVKM come from the germline V gene. The CDR3 is 14 amino acids. CDR3 coding DNA: TGTGCCAGCAGTTTATCCCTTCCGAGAGAGACCCAGTACTTC. This codes for CASSLSLPRETQYF. Using reference TRBV28 and TRBJ2-5 for the parts outside the CDR3, the full variable domain is DVKVTQSSRYLVKRTGEKVFLECVQDMDHENMFWYRQDPGLGLRLIYFSYDVKMKEKGDIPEGYSVSREKKERFSLILESASTNQTSMYLCASSLSLPRETQYFGPGTRLLVL.